This T cell receptor (beta chain) is from a study of beta chain features in type 1 diabetes (dated by TCRdb to the late 2010s). Study-level background: Mean age, gender distribution, total cell number and subset yield were not different between patients and healthy donors. Across all samples, around 100 million sorted cells were examined, and cell number per subset correlated strongly with RNA yield. In the study, recently diagnosed type 1 diabetes patients and matched healthy donors were compared on the TCRB repertoires of their sorted circulating CD4+ T cell subsets. Regulatory and stem cell-like memory subsets were obtained from only 8 patients and roughly 8 healthy donors, while naive and central memory subsets were obtained from all 28 donors.

Each donor gave one peripheral blood draw, averaging approximately 120 mL, which was collected into heparinised tubes. Using a panel that included CD45RO, CCR7, CD25, CD127, CD95 and CD27, naive, central memory, regulatory and stem cell-like memory CD4+ T cells were sorted on a BD FACSAria II. Purity was above 98% for every sorted population. PBMCs were separated immediately by Lymphoprep density gradient centrifugation and were stained directly, without being cultured. So that batch effects would be minimized, each experiment stained and sorted samples in pairs, pairing one healthy donor with one patient. Study-level results and caveats: Because the HLA sub-analyses included only small numbers of individuals, any influence of HLA type on TCRB rearrangement was left unresolved. Naive, central memory and regulatory TCRB repertoires appeared to be more similar among patients than among healthy donors. Shorter templates might be favored by PCR, yet because patient and control samples were amplified and corrected together, any such skew would affect both groups equally. In all four CD4+ subsets, TCRB CDR3 length was moderately but significantly shorter in type 1 diabetes patients. Because cDNA was sequenced instead of genomic DNA, highly expressing activated cells could be over-represented, though the groups showed no difference in activation or CD3 levels. Fewer insertions and more nucleotide deletions at VDJ recombination sites were observed in patients with type 1 diabetes, implying thymic rearrangement abnormalities.

With regard to this clone: No antigen is known for it. No much larger clone exists at a distance of one base, and base qualities are not known.

The entire isolated RNA was reverse transcribed using the High Capacity cDNA Reverse Transcription Kit, and thus expressed TCRB transcripts were sequenced. Naive, central memory and regulatory T cell samples underwent deep immunoSEQ sequencing, averaging about 3.57 million total reads per sample. Sorted cells were lysed in RLT buffer and RNA was extracted with DNase-treated RNeasy Micro or Mini kits, depending on cell number. To prevent cross-contamination, each cell subset was processed individually, whereas patient and healthy donor samples were processed jointly. The immunoSEQ multiplex PCR was used to amplify TCRB sequences from cDNA, generating 87-bp fragments that spanned the CDR3 region. The amplicons were sequenced using the Illumina HiSeq platform. From the authors' description of their analysis: Synthetic template baselines were used to correct PCR bias computationally, reads within Hamming distance 2 were collapsed together, and singletons that could not be merged were discarded. Reads were aligned against IMGT to assign V, D and J genes, CDR3 length and insertions or deletions at six rearrangement sites. Within each subset, clonotype counts were normalized to sorted cell number, and only after that were true diversity and Gini coefficients computed with the tcR R package. The overlap coefficient, calculated on TCRB nucleotide sequences, was used to quantify repertoire sharing. Out-of-frame TCRB sequences from naive cells were analyzed as a proxy for the pre-selection repertoire. In TCRdb, the immuneACCESS table is reduced to in-frame sequences with V and J assigned. These tables do not hold every clone; where another copy was compared, an unresolved V gene accounts for under half, and the others remain unexplained. Clonal size and the V and J genes are those of that table, whereas D and trimming came from the DNA. Here the sample has over 350,000 clones; over 12% occur a single time. The ten largest make up approximately 0.019% of the sample.

The germline V gene (reference sequence) provides CDR1 MNHEY and CDR2 SMNVEV. Its CDR3 holds 14 amino acids, cysteine through phenylalanine. Only the CDR3 region is kept as DNA, spanning 42 bases read in frame from base 1. The germline V and J ends show losses of 0 bases and 3 bases respectively, and no gene match explains 2 bases of the junction. The TCR comes from a woman between 18 and 29 years old in good health. Material for sequencing was naive CD4+ T cells from blood. The meaning of the sample's cell subset or site label: true naive CD4+ T cells. In this chain, TRBV27 is recombined with TRBJ2-7, and 7 bases in between align with TRBD2. The CDR3 protein is CASSLSGLGYEQYF. The sequenced DNA: TGTGCCAGCAGTTTATCTGGACTAGGCTACGAGCAGTACTTC.